This T cell receptor beta chain came from a study of beta chain features in type 1 diabetes. Reverse transcribing all isolated RNA meant expressed TCRB transcripts were sequenced. Sequencing used immunoSEQ multiplex PCR; TCRdb keeps in-frame clones, though not all of them. The sample records about 350,000 clones, around a fifth being singletons. It was via CD45RO/CCR7/CD25/CD127/CD95/CD27 that CD4+ naive, central memory, regulatory and stem cell-like memory cells were sorted. The germline V and J ends were trimmed by 6 bases and 4 bases, with 15 bases remaining between them. Germline V CDR1 and CDR2: MNHEY, SVGAGI. This CDR3 comprises 14 residues.

Sequences were obtained from naive CD4+ T cells from blood. The chain couples TRBV6-5 to TRBJ1-2; D is perhaps TRBD1 (6 bases). This TCR came from a woman younger than 35 in good health. CDR3 nucleotides: TGTGCCAGCAGGGGACATCCCAATCCCTATGGCTACACCTTC. Residues: CASRGHPNPYGYTF.